The T cell receptor (beta chain) described here comes from a study of shared clonotypes between healthy human individuals. Study-level points and caveats: Generally, naive subsets came out with larger estimated richness than memory subsets. Generation probabilities of non-shared clonotypes were lower (relative to those shared by all four donors). Naive CD4 clonotypes were shared across a few donors at 4.5% to 6%.

Per the original data handling: ImmunoSEQ junction-only sequences lacked quality scores, so their filtering differed. The repertoire was sequenced with immunoSEQ multiplex PCR; TCRdb's copy has only in-frame clones and lacks some. The DNA gave D and trimming, while V, J and clone size come from that table. Found here are about 710,000 clones, 60% to 75% of them singletons; the top ten hold around 1.8%. In regard to this clone: Antigen unknown.

The V end was cut by 6 bases, the J end by 7 bases, with 19 bases between. The CDR3 length is 14 residues. CDR1 SGHRS and CDR2 YFSETQ come from the germline V gene. This TCR derives from a woman in her thirties in good health. The J gene is TRBJ2-5, the V gene TRBV5-1, with D tentatively TRBD1 (6 bases). Sequences were obtained from memory CD4+ T cells sorted from blood. The subset was: CD45RA-negative fraction. CDR3 nucleotide sequence: TGCGCCAGCACCCCGGATATGGGGGCCGGGACCCAGTACTTC. This codes for CASTPDMGAGTQYF.